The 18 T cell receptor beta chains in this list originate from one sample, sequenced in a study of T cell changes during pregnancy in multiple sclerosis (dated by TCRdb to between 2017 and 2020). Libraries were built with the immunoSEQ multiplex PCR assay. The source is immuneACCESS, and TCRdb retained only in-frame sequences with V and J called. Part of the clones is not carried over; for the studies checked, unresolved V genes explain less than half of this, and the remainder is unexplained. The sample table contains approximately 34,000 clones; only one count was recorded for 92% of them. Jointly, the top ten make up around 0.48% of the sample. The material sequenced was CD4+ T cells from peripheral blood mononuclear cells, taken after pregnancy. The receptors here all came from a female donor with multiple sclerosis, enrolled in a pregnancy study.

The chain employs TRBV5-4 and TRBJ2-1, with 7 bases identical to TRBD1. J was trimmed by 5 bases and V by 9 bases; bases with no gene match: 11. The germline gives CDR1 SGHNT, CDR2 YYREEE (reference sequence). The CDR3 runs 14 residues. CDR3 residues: CATHPRTGDNEQFF. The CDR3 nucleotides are TGTGCCACCCACCCCCGGACAGGAGACAATGAGCAGTTCTTC.

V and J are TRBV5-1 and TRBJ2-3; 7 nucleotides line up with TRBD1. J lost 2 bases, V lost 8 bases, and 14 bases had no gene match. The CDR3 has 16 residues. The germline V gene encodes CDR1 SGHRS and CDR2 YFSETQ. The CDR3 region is CASNDDRDIFTDTQYF. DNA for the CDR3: TGCGCCAGTAACGATGACAGGGATATTTTCACAGATACGCAGTATTTT.

Here the CDR3 DNA reads TGTGCCAGCAGCTTGACGGGGAGAACTGAAGCTTTCTTT. Protein product: CASSLTGRTEAFF. The rearrangement uses TRBV5-4 and TRBJ1-1; D is uncertain. The V end was cut by 1 base, the J end by 5 bases, with 9 bases between. The CDR3 is 13 amino acids. Germline V gene data show CDR1 as SGHNT and CDR2 as YYREEE (reference sequence). Variable domain in full (rest from reference TRBV5-4 and TRBJ1-1): ETGVTQSPTHLIKTRGQQVTLRCSSQSGHNTVSWYQQALGQGPQFIFQYYREEENGRGNFPPRFSGLQFPNYSSELNVNALELDDSALYLCASSLTGRTEAFFGQGTRLTVV.

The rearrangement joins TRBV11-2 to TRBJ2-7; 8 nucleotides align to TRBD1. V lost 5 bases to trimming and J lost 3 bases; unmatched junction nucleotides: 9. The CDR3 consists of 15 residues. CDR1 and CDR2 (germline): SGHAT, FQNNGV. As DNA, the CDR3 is TGTGCCAGCAGCACCCGGACAGGGACTGGCTACGAGCAGTACTTC. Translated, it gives CASSTRTGTGYEQYF.

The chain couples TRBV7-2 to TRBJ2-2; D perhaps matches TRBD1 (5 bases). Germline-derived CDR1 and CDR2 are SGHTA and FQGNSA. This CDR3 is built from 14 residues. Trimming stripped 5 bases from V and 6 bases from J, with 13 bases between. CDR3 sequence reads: CASSVGLGAGELFF. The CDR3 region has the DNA TGTGCCAGCAGCGTAGGGCTAGGGGCCGGGGAGCTGTTTTTT.

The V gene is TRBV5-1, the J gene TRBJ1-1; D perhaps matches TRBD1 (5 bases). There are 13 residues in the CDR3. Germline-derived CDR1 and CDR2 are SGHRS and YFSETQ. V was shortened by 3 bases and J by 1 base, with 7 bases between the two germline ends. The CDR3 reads CASSYGQNTEAFF. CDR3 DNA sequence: TGCGCCAGCAGCTATGGACAGAACACTGAAGCTTTCTTT.

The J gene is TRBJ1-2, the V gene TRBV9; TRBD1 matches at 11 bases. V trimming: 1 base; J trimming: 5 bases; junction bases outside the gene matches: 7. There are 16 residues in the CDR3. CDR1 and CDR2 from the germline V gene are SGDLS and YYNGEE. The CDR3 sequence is CASSVSPGQGAYGYTF. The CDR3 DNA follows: TGTGCCAGCAGCGTAAGCCCCGGACAGGGGGCTTATGGCTACACCTTC.

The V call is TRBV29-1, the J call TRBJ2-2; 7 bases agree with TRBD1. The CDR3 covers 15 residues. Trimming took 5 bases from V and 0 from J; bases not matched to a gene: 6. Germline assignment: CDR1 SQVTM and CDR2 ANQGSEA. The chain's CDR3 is CSVQRQGPNTGELFF. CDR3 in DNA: TGCAGCGTTCAAAGACAGGGACCGAACACCGGGGAGCTGTTTTTT.

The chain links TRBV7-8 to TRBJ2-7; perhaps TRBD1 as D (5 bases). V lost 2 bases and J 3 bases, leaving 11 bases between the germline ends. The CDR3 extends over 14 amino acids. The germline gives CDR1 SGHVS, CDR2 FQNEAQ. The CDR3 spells CASSLRAGIYEQYF. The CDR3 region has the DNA TGTGCCAGCAGCTTACGGGCAGGGATCTACGAGCAGTACTTC.

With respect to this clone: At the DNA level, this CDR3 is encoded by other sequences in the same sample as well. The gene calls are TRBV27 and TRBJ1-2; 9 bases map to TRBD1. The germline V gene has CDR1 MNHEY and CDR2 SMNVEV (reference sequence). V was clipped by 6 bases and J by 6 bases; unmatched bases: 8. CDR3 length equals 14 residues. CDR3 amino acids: CASSGQGRGNGYTF. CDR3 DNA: TGTGCCAGCAGCGGACAGGGGAGAGGGAATGGCTACACCTTC.

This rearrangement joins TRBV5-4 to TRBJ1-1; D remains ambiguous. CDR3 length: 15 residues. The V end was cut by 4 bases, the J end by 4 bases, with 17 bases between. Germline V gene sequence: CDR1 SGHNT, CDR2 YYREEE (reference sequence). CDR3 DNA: TGTGCCAGCAGCCCTTTAACTCGCCGGGGCACTGAAGCTTTCTTT. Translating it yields CASSPLTRRGTEAFF.

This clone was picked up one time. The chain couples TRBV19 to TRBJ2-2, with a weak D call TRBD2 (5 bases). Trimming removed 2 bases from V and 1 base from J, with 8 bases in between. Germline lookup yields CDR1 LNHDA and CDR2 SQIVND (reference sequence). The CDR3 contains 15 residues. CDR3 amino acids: CASSILGRNTGELFF. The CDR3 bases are TGTGCCAGTAGTATACTGGGGAGGAACACCGGGGAGCTGTTTTTT.

The CDR3: CASSPARGWDTQYF. CDR3 sequence (DNA): TGTGCCAGCAGCCCCGCGAGGGGGTGGGATACGCAGTATTTT. The chain links TRBV7-3 to TRBJ2-3, with D tentatively TRBD1 (6 bases). V was pared by 5 bases and J by 6 bases, with 15 bases between. The CDR3 runs to 14 residues. Per the germline V gene, CDR1 is SGHTA and CDR2 is FQGTGA.

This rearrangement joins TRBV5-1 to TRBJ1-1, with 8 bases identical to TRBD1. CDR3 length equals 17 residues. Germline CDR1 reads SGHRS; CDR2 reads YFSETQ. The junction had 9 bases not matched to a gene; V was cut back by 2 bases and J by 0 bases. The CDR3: CASSLNPGTGLNTEAFF. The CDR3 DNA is TGCGCCAGCAGCTTAAATCCCGGGACAGGTTTGAACACTGAAGCTTTCTTT.

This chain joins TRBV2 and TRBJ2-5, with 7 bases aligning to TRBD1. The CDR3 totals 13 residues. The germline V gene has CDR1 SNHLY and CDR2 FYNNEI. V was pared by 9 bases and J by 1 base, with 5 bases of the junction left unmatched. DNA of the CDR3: TGTGCCAGGAGAAGGACAGGCCAAGAGACCCAGTACTTC. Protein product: CARRRTGQETQYF.

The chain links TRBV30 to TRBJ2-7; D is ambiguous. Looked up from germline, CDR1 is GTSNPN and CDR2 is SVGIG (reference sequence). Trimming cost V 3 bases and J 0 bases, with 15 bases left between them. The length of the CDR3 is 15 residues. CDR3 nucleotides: TGTGCCTGGAGCTCTTCACCTAGAGGCTCCTACGAGCAGTACTTC. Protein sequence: CAWSSSPRGSYEQYF. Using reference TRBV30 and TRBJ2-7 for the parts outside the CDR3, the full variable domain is SQTIHQWPATLVQPVGSPLSLECTVEGTSNPNLYWYRQAAGRGLQLLFYSVGIGQISSEVPQNLSASRPQDRQFILSSKKLLLSDSGFYLCAWSSSPRGSYEQYFGPGTRLTVT.

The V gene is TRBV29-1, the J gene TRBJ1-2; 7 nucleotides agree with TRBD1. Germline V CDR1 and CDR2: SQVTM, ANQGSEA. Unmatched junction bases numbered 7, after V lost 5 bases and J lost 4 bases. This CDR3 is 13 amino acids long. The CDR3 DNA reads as TGCAGCGTTTATCACAGGGGAAGCTATGGCTACACCTTC. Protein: CSVYHRGSYGYTF.

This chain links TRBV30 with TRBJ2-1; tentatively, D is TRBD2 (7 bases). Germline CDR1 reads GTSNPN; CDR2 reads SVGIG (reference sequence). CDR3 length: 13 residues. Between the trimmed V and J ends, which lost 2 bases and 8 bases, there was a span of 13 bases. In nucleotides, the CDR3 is TGTGCCTGGAGTTATACAGGGAGGGATGAGCAGTTCTTC. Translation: CAWSYTGRDEQFF.